The 11 T cell receptor beta chains below all came from one sample that was sequenced in a study of shared clonotypes between healthy human individuals. Only in-frame clones appear in the TCRdb table, and some are missing; sequencing was by immunoSEQ multiplex PCR. The sample holds around 1,900,000 clones, around 95% seen once. CD45RO-negative CD8 cells positively selected for CCR7 made up the naive population, which excluded terminally differentiated effector memory CD45RA+ cells. The sample comprised naive CD8+ T cells from PBMCs. The receptors here all came from a man aged 18 to 29 in good health. Some clones in this sample may be carry-over from other donors' samples.

The rearrangement links TRBV6-1 to TRBJ2-7, with no clear D. The ends were cut back, 6 bases at V and 5 bases at J, with 11 bases in the middle. Germline lookup yields CDR1 MNHNS and CDR2 SASEGT. CDR3 length: 12 residues. The CDR3 here is CASSPGTHEQYF. As DNA, the CDR3 is TGTGCCAGCAGCCCCGGCACCCACGAGCAGTACTTC.

With regard to this clone: Other nucleotide sequences from this sample produce the same CDR3. This rearrangement joins TRBV29-1 to TRBJ2-7; perhaps TRBD2 as D (5 bases). Trimming took 7 bases from V and 0 from J, leaving 10 bases between them. Germline loops: CDR1 SQVTM, CDR2 ANQGSEA. The CDR3 extends over 12 amino acids. CDR3 sequence: CSARTSSYEQYF. The CDR3 region has the DNA TGCAGCGCTCGGACTTCCTCCTACGAGCAGTACTTC.

This sequence joins TRBV9 and TRBJ2-3; possibly TRBD2 for D (5 bases). The CDR3 totals 17 residues. CDR1 is SGDLS, CDR2 YYNGEE, per germline. Trimming pared 0 bases from V and 6 bases from J, leaving 20 bases between. CDR3 protein: CASSVGLASQKTDTQYF. CDR3 nucleotide sequence: TGTGCCAGCAGCGTAGGGTTGGCTAGCCAGAAGACGGATACGCAGTATTTT. The full variable domain, completed using reference TRBV9 and TRBJ2-3, is DSGVTQTPKHLITATGQRVTLRCSPRSGDLSVYWYQQSLDQGLQFLIQYYNGEERAKGNILERFSAQQFPDLHSELNLSSLELGDSALYFCASSVGLASQKTDTQYFGPGTRLTVL.

This rearrangement joins TRBV9 to TRBJ2-5, with TRBD2 matching over 10 bases. This CDR3 has 14 residues. CDR1 and CDR2 (germline): SGDLS, YYNGEE. The V and J ends lost 1 base and 5 bases, in that order; junction bases with no gene match: 2. The CDR3 nucleotides read TGTGCCAGCAGCGTACTAGCGGGAGATGAGACCCAGTACTTC. Protein: CASSVLAGDETQYF.

The V and J genes are TRBV19 and TRBJ2-1, with no clear D. CDR3 length: 14 amino acids. Germline CDR1 reads LNHDA; CDR2 reads SQIVND (reference sequence). V was trimmed by 3 bases and J by 4 bases, leaving 10 bases between them. CDR3 bases: TGTGCCAGTAGTATGTTTACACTTTACAATGAGCAGTTCTTC. Its protein product is CASSMFTLYNEQFF.

This chain connects TRBV11-2 to TRBJ2-7; tentative D call: TRBD1 (5 bases). The germline V and J ends were trimmed by 11 bases and 2 bases, with 10 bases remaining between them. This CDR3 comprises 11 residues. Germline CDR1 SGHAT, CDR2 FQNNGV. CDR3: CASTAAYEQYF. DNA of the CDR3: TGTGCCTCGACAGCCGCCTACGAGCAGTACTTC.

J is TRBJ2-1 and V is TRBV18; TRBD2 might be the D (5 bases). Germline lookup yields CDR1 KGHSH and CDR2 LQKENI. This CDR3 comprises 12 residues. V gave up 2 bases and J gave up 10 bases, with 9 bases separating them. The CDR3 sequence: CASSPLGLEQFF. CDR3 DNA sequence: TGTGCCAGCTCACCATTAGGACTGGAGCAGTTCTTC.

V gene TRBV7-8 combines with J gene TRBJ1-2, with D possibly matching TRBD1 (6 bases). This CDR3 has 14 amino acids. Trimming cost V 1 base and J 5 bases, with 11 bases left between them. Per the germline V gene, CDR1 is SGHVS and CDR2 is FQNEAQ. CDR3 coding DNA: TGTGCCAGCAGCTTAGTACAGGGCGGTTATGGCTACACCTTC. As protein: CASSLVQGGYGYTF.

The chain couples TRBV4-3 to TRBJ2-1; 9 bases are a match to TRBD2. Germline V gives CDR1 LGHNA, CDR2 YSLEER. This CDR3 has 15 residues. V trimming: 1 base; J trimming: 6 bases; junction bases outside the gene matches: 4. The DNA of the CDR3 is TGCGCCAGCAGCCAAGGGGGGACTAGCTTCAATGAGCAGTTCTTC. It codes for CASSQGGTSFNEQFF.

CDR3 in amino acids: CASSFRDRSYANYGYTF. In nucleotides, the CDR3 is TGTGCCAGCAGCTTCCGGGACAGGAGTTATGCTAACTATGGCTACACCTTC. V is TRBV21-1 and J is TRBJ1-2; the table's D call, TRBD1, has no DNA check behind it. TRBV21-1 is marked as a pseudogene. The CDR3 totals 17 residues.

The chain is built from TRBV6-5 and TRBJ2-1, with 8 bases aligning to TRBD1. Germline loops: CDR1 MNHEY, CDR2 SVGAGI. The CDR3 is 15 residues long. With 6 bases clipped from V and 3 bases from J, the junction kept 7 bases outside the gene matches. DNA for the CDR3: TGTGCCAGCAGCCGTAGGACAGGGTACTACAATGAGCAGTTCTTC. Protein sequence: CASSRRTGYYNEQFF.